This T cell receptor (beta chain) was documented in a study of blood T cell repertoires in COVID-19. At the level of the study: From the United States, Italy and Spain came samples of acute and convalescent COVID-19. Sources were T cells, B-cell-depleted T cells, or PBMCs; the material itself was cDNA or gDNA.

The CDR3 is 16 residues long. V gave up 8 bases and J gave up 4 bases, with 20 bases separating them. Per the germline V gene, CDR1 is LNHDA and CDR2 is SQIVND (reference sequence). Original analysis: Amplification of reference gene primers was used by the study to estimate nucleated cell counts. Sequencing was performed with immunoSEQ multiplex PCR; in TCRdb, only in-frame clones are kept and a portion is missing. V, J and clone size are taken as reported in that table, and D and trimming were inferred from the DNA itself. The repertoire includes around 68,000 clones, 87% of them detected once, and less than 7% sits in the top ten.

This clonotype was obtained from a woman between 45 and 65 years old with acute or convalescent COVID-19. V gene TRBV19 combines with J gene TRBJ1-4; tentatively, D is TRBD1 (6 bases). Material: peripheral blood. Written as DNA, the CDR3 is TGTGCCAGTTCCACGGAGCAGGGGCTACTTAATGAAAAACTGTTTTTT. It specifies CASSTEQGLLNEKLFF. The entire variable domain, with the rest obtained from reference TRBV19 and TRBJ1-4, is as follows: DGGITQSPKYLFRKEGQNVTLSCEQNLNHDAMYWYRQDPGQGLRLIYYSQIVNDFQKGDIAEGYSVSREKKESFPLTVTSAQKNPTAFYLCASSTEQGLLNEKLFFGSGTQLSVL.